This note documents a single T cell receptor beta chain sequence. This entry is derived from a study of CD8 T cells in Susac syndrome. Study-level background: When blood was drawn, patients with Susac syndrome were on intravenous immunoglobulin alone, on corticosteroids, or therapy-naive.

Germline CDR1 reads KGHDR; CDR2 reads SFDVKD. CDR3 length equals 13 residues. V dropped 3 bases and J dropped 5 bases, with 9 bases sitting between them. TEMRA cells were FACS-enriched and CD8+ and CD4+ T cells negatively isolated. With random hexamers, reverse transcription was performed on about 0.5 to 1 ug of RNA. TCRdb reprocessed the immunoSEQ multiplex PCR reads via MiXCR and lists one record per CDR3 protein. The data hold approximately 74,000 distinct CDR3 sequences, with 93% observed a single time. The source of this sequence is a human donor with Susac syndrome. The chain combines TRBV24-1 with TRBJ2-5, with no clear D. Material: CD4+ T cells from PBMCs. The CDR3 here is CATSDIRSETQYF. The CDR3 DNA sequence: TGTGCCACCAGTGATATAAGGTCCGAGACCCAGTACTTC.